Below, 22 T cell receptor beta chains from the same sample are listed, as sequenced in a study of OX40 agonist ivuxolimab in advanced cancers. Sequenced by immunoSEQ multiplex PCR; TCRdb stores in-frame clones only, minus some. This sample has 71,000 or so clones, with over 90% found just once. Sequences were derived from CD4+ or CD8+ T cells sorted from blood, sampled in a trial of the OX40 agonist ivuxolimab. These receptors all stem from an adult with an advanced solid tumor such as melanoma, head and neck, liver or kidney cancer.

The genes are TRBV6-5 and TRBJ2-3; 8 bases agree with TRBD2. Germline V gives CDR1 MNHEY, CDR2 SVGAGI. This CDR3 is 14 amino acids long. The J segment lost 2 bases and the V segment lost 8 bases, leaving 6 bases of the junction unmatched. As DNA, the CDR3 is TGTGCCAGCTCCAGCGGGAGTTCCACAGATACGCAGTATTTT. The encoded protein is CASSSGSSTDTQYF.

The chain carries TRBV9 and TRBJ2-5; D gene ambiguous. The germline V and J ends were trimmed by 0 bases and 1 base, with 10 bases remaining between them. Germline V gene sequence: CDR1 SGDLS, CDR2 YYNGEE. The CDR3 is made up of 15 amino acids. This CDR3 reads CASSVAWSLQETQYF. The CDR3 DNA reads as TGTGCCAGCAGCGTAGCTTGGTCTCTCCAAGAGACCCAGTACTTC.

This chain connects TRBV19 to TRBJ2-7, with TRBD1 matching over 10 bases. The CDR3 is 15 amino acids. J lost 2 bases, V lost 5 bases, and 6 bases had no gene match. Germline-derived CDR1 and CDR2 are LNHDA and SQIVND (reference sequence). CDR3 residues: CASSPGTGATYEQYF. The CDR3 coding sequence is TGTGCCAGTAGTCCCGGGACAGGGGCCACCTACGAGCAGTACTTC.

The chain employs TRBV7-6 and TRBJ1-3; unclear D gene. Germline V lookup: CDR1 SGHVS, CDR2 FNYEAQ. The CDR3 runs 13 residues. The V end was cut by 4 bases, the J end by 2 bases, with 6 bases between. CDR3 loop: CASSSGPGNTIYF. DNA of the CDR3: TGTGCCAGCAGCTCCGGACCTGGAAACACCATATATTTT.

V is TRBV7-9 and J is TRBJ2-5; D possibly corresponds to TRBD2 (5 bases). Per the germline V gene, CDR1 is SEHNR and CDR2 is FQNEAQ (reference sequence). The CDR3 extends over 17 amino acids. Trimming removed 3 bases from V and 3 bases from J, with 20 bases in between. CDR3 amino acids: CASSFPSLGVSEETQYF. The CDR3 DNA follows: TGTGCCAGCAGCTTTCCTAGCCTTGGGGTTAGCGAAGAGACCCAGTACTTC. Filled out from reference TRBV7-9 and TRBJ2-5, the complete variable domain reads DTGVSQNPRHKITKRGQNVTFRCDPISEHNRLYWYRQTLGQGPEFLTYFQNEAQLEKSRLLSDRFSAERPKGSFSTLEIQRTEQGDSAMYLCASSFPSLGVSEETQYFGPGTRLLVL.

V is TRBV28 and J is TRBJ2-7, with 8 bases fitting TRBD1. The CDR3 loop spans 15 amino acids. Trimming at V came to 5 bases and at J to 2 bases, leaving 8 bases not matched to a gene. Germline CDR1 reads MDHEN; CDR2 reads SYDVKM. CDR3 DNA: TGTGCCAGCAGTCCGCGCGGGGACAGGCCCTACGAGCAGTACTTC. Translation: CASSPRGDRPYEQYF.

V usage is TRBV11-2 and J usage is TRBJ2-7; a weak D match, TRBD2 (6 bases). The CDR3 totals 15 residues. V was cut by 7 bases and J by 3 bases, with 19 bases left in between. Germline CDR1 is SGHAT and CDR2 is FQNNGV. CDR3 nucleotides: TGTGCCAGCATCCCGGGACCGGGAGTAAGCTACGAGCAGTACTTC. Translating it yields CASIPGPGVSYEQYF. Drawing the rest from reference TRBV11-2 and TRBJ2-7, the complete variable domain is EAGVAQSPRYKIIEKRQSVAFWCNPISGHATLYWYQQILGQGPKLLIQFQNNGVVDDSQLPKDRFSAERLKGVDSTLKIQPAKLEDSAVYLCASIPGPGVSYEQYFGPGTRLTVT.

A single count supports this clone. The chain is built from TRBV11-2 and TRBJ1-2, with TRBD1 as a possible D gene (6 bases). V shed 0 bases and J shed 6 bases, with 14 bases lying between them. This CDR3 contains 15 residues. Per the germline V gene, CDR1 is SGHAT and CDR2 is FQNNGV. The CDR3 protein is CASSLERGGIDGYTF. The DNA for the CDR3 is TGTGCCAGCAGCTTAGAACGAGGGGGTATCGATGGCTACACCTTC.

V and J are TRBV27 and TRBJ1-2; 7 bases fit TRBD1. J gave up 8 bases and V 5 bases, and 11 bases lay outside the gene matches. Germline CDR1 and CDR2: MNHEY and SMNVEV (reference sequence). There are 14 residues in the CDR3. CDR3 region: CASSPNRGLWGYTF. The CDR3, as DNA: TGTGCCAGCAGTCCGAATAGGGGGCTCTGGGGCTACACCTTC.

This clone came up once. The rearrangement uses TRBV4-3 and TRBJ1-4; D might be TRBD1 (5 bases). Germline CDR1 LGHNA, CDR2 YSLEER. The CDR3 consists of 17 residues. Trimming left V 0 bases short and J 8 bases short, with 19 bases between. For the CDR3, the DNA is TGCGCCAGCAGCCAAGATCAGGGTGCTGGAGTAAGGGAAAAACTGTTTTTT. The encoded protein is CASSQDQGAGVREKLFF.

CDR3 in amino acids: CASSYSTHNEQFF. The CDR3 DNA follows: TGTGCCAGCAGTTACTCGACCCACAATGAGCAGTTCTTC. The rearrangement uses TRBV6-5 and TRBJ2-1; D uncertain. The CDR3 contains 13 residues. V lost 0 bases to trimming and J lost 5 bases, with 5 bases between them. CDR1 and CDR2 (germline): MNHEY, SVGAGI.

The table lists this clone with a count of one. This chain connects TRBV19 to TRBJ2-1; the D is unclear. The V gene's germline CDR1 is LNHDA and CDR2 SQIVND (reference sequence). CDR3 size: 15 residues. Trimming removed 1 base from V and 12 bases from J, with 19 bases in between. The CDR3 DNA reads TGTGCCAGTAGTATAGGGCAGCGTTCCTACTTGGGGCAGTTCTTC. Translation gives CASSIGQRSYLGQFF.

The chain has TRBV6-5 and TRBJ2-7; tentatively, D is TRBD1 or TRBD2 (5 bases each). V lost 6 bases, J lost 2 bases, and 14 bases lay in between. Germline lookup yields CDR1 MNHEY and CDR2 SVGAGI. The CDR3 is made up of 14 amino acids. CDR3 nucleotides: TGTGCCAGCAGCCAGCGGATGGGGGCCTACGAGCAGTACTTC. Encoded protein: CASSQRMGAYEQYF.

This chain joins TRBV5-1 and TRBJ2-1; 9 bases are a match to TRBD2. In germline, CDR1 is SGHRS, CDR2 YFSETQ. The CDR3 covers 17 residues. The ends lost 5 bases at V and 8 bases at J; junction bases unmatched: 17. CDR3: CASSLPGLAGAGHEQFF. CDR3 nucleotide sequence: TGCGCCAGCAGTCTCCCGGGACTAGCCGGAGCGGGGCATGAGCAGTTCTTC.

This clone was counted between two and nine times. The chain employs TRBV5-1 and TRBJ1-1, with D unresolved. The CDR3 runs 12 residues. CDR1 and CDR2 from the germline V gene are SGHRS and YFSETQ. The V end was cut by 4 bases, the J end by 4 bases, with 8 bases between. CDR3 sequence (DNA): TGCGCCAGCAGCCCGGTGGGCACTGAAGCTTTCTTT. Translated, it gives CASSPVGTEAFF.

The chain combines TRBV4-1 with TRBJ2-2, with TRBD2 matching 11 bases. CDR1 and CDR2 from the germline V gene are MGHRA and YSYEKL. The CDR3 spans 16 residues. With V trimmed by 2 bases and J by 6 bases, 5 bases remained unmatched. Here the CDR3 reads CASSQISSGRSGELFF. The CDR3 nucleotides are TGCGCCAGCAGCCAAATTTCTAGCGGGAGGTCCGGGGAGCTGTTTTTT.

The V call is TRBV7-2, the J call TRBJ2-2, with D possibly being TRBD2 (6 bases). Trimming shortened V by 1 base and J by 2 bases, and 11 bases separated the two germline ends. The CDR3 totals 16 residues. Germline V lookup: CDR1 SGHTA, CDR2 FQGNSA. The CDR3 loop reads CASSLVAGRNTGELFF. Written as DNA, the CDR3 is TGTGCCAGCAGCTTAGTCGCGGGACGAAACACCGGGGAGCTGTTTTTT. Full variable domain (missing parts from reference TRBV7-2 and TRBJ2-2): GAGVSQSPSNKVTEKGKDVELRCDPISGHTALYWYRQSLGQGLEFLIYFQGNSAPDKSGLPSDRFSAERTGGSVSTLTIQRTQQEDSAVYLCASSLVAGRNTGELFFGEGSRLTVL.

The rearrangement links TRBV4-3 to TRBJ2-5; maybe TRBD2 (7 bases). CDR3 size: 16 residues. Trimming pared 0 bases from V and 5 bases from J, leaving 16 bases between. Germline values: CDR1 LGHNA, CDR2 YSLEER. Here the CDR3 DNA reads TGCGCCAGCAGCCAAGATTGGGGCGGGGGCGAGGAGACCCAGTACTTC. This gives the protein CASSQDWGGGEETQYF.

The rearrangement joins TRBV5-5 to TRBJ2-2; D remains unclear. The CDR3 runs 14 residues. The V gene's germline CDR1 is SGHKS and CDR2 YYEKEE (reference sequence). Deletions cut 0 bases from V and 5 bases from J, with 8 bases between. CDR3 sequence (DNA): TGTGCCAGCAGCTTGGCCAAAGGGACCGGGGAGCTGTTTTTT. Protein product: CASSLAKGTGELFF.

The chain couples TRBV9 to TRBJ1-6; TRBD1 agrees at 7 bases. This CDR3 has 15 residues. Germline V gene lookup returns CDR1 SGDLS and CDR2 YYNGEE. J gave up 3 bases and V 0 bases, and 0 bases lay outside the gene matches. Here the CDR3 DNA reads TGTGCCAGCAGCGTAGGGGACAGCTATAATTCACCCCTCCACTTT. Amino acids: CASSVGDSYNSPLHF.

The chain recombines TRBV27 with TRBJ1-1, with 11 bases identical to TRBD1. V was pared by 3 bases and J by 11 bases, with 8 bases of the junction left unmatched. Germline assignment: CDR1 MNHEY and CDR2 SMNVEV (reference sequence). The CDR3 is 14 residues long. The CDR3 DNA reads as TGTGCCAGCAGTTTTTCCGGGACAGGGGGAACGGCTTTCTTT. Translated, it gives CASSFSGTGGTAFF.

The J gene is TRBJ1-5, the V gene TRBV19, with a weak D call TRBD1 (5 bases). V lost 10 bases to trimming and J lost 5 bases, with 24 bases between them. The V gene's germline CDR1 is LNHDA and CDR2 SQIVND (reference sequence). There are 16 residues in the CDR3. The CDR3 sequence: CATGVGRDLFDQPQHF. CDR3 coding DNA: TGTGCCACCGGGGTCGGAAGGGACTTGTTCGATCAGCCCCAGCATTTT.